Shown below are 14 T cell receptor beta chains from a single sample sequenced in a study of glioma-infiltrating T cells after dendritic cell vaccination. The time point: after dendritic cell vaccination, including at tumor progression/relapse. The assay was immunoSEQ multiplex PCR, and TCRdb's table has in-frame clones only and misses some. The sample has roughly 85,000 clones, 85% seen once. Sequences were derived from blood, sampled after dendritic cell vaccination. The receptors stem from a human donor with glioblastoma.

The J gene is TRBJ2-2, the V gene TRBV6-1, with D possibly matching TRBD2 (5 bases). The CDR3 loop spans 13 amino acids. The ends were cut back, 7 bases at V and 5 bases at J, with 11 bases in the middle. Germline V CDR1 and CDR2: MNHNS, SASEGT. The CDR3 is CASNTAVTGELFF. The CDR3 DNA follows: TGTGCCAGCAACACAGCGGTAACCGGGGAGCTGTTTTTT.

The chain uses TRBV5-1 and TRBJ2-2; 8 bases fit TRBD1. The CDR3 sequence is 15 residues long. From germline, CDR1 is SGHRS and CDR2 YFSETQ. The J segment lost 1 base and the V segment lost 3 bases, leaving 2 bases of the junction unmatched. The CDR3 region has the DNA TGCGCCAGCAGCTCGGGGACAGGGAACACCGGGGAGCTGTTTTTT. It encodes CASSSGTGNTGELFF.

The CDR3 DNA sequence: TGTGCCAGCAGCTTATTTCGACGGGGGGCTACTGAAGCTTTCTTT. Translating gives CASSLFRRGATEAFF. This chain connects TRBV7-6 to TRBJ1-1; TRBD1 is a possible D gene (6 bases). The CDR3 has 15 amino acids. The ends were cut back, 2 bases at V and 5 bases at J, with 15 bases in the middle. Germline assignment: CDR1 SGHVS and CDR2 FNYEAQ.

This chain joins TRBV7-2 and TRBJ2-1; 9 bases align to TRBD2. This CDR3 comprises 18 residues. CDR1 is SGHTA and CDR2 is FQGNSA in the germline V gene. J was trimmed by 0 bases and V by 1 base; bases with no gene match: 7. For the CDR3, the DNA is TGTGCCAGCAGCTTAGTAGGCCTAGCGGGGATCTCCTACAATGAGCAGTTCTTC. Protein sequence: CASSLVGLAGISYNEQFF.

Only one count was recorded for this clone. This sequence joins TRBV11-1 and TRBJ1-6; TRBD1 matches 7 bases. J lost 7 bases, V lost 5 bases, and 14 bases had no gene match. The CDR3 length is 17 residues. Germline CDR1 and CDR2: SGHAT and FQDESV (reference sequence). This CDR3 is CASSPRDSAGANSPLHF. The CDR3 DNA reads TGTGCCAGCAGCCCAAGGGACAGCGCCGGGGCGAATTCACCCCTCCACTTT.

CDR3 sequence (DNA): TGTGCCATCAGTGAGACCCCCCCGGCCAGGGGGGAGACCCAGTACTTC. Translating gives CAISETPPARGETQYF. This chain joins TRBV10-3 and TRBJ2-5, with 7 bases aligning to TRBD1. Germline V lookup: CDR1 ENHRY, CDR2 SYGVKD. The ends lost 2 bases at V and 5 bases at J; junction bases unmatched: 11. CDR3 length equals 16 residues.

J is TRBJ2-7 and V is TRBV2, with 10 bases matching TRBD1. Germline CDR1 SNHLY, CDR2 FYNNEI. This CDR3 is 14 amino acids long. Losses at the gene ends were 6 bases for V and 2 bases for J; bases not matched to a gene: 4. DNA of the CDR3: TGTGCCAGCAGGCCCGGACAGGGGGCCTACGAGCAGTACTTC. Protein: CASRPGQGAYEQYF. Full variable domain (remainder filled in from reference TRBV2 and TRBJ2-7): EPEVTQTPSHQVTQMGQEVILRCVPISNHLYFYWYRQILGQKVEFLVSFYNNEISEKSEIFDDQFSVERPDGSNFTLKIRSTKLEDSAMYFCASRPGQGAYEQYFGPGTRLTVT.

The CDR3 sequence is CASSLFIWASGRPAYF. DNA for the CDR3: TGTGCCAGCAGCTTATTCATATGGGCTAGCGGGAGGCCAGCGTACTTC. The V gene is TRBV7-2, the J gene TRBJ2-5; 11 positions agree with TRBD2. The CDR3 covers 16 residues. Germline-derived CDR1 and CDR2 are SGHTA and FQGNSA. V shed 2 bases, J shed 13 bases, and the junction held 15 bases outside the gene matches.

The chain couples TRBV7-6 to TRBJ2-1; perhaps TRBD2 as D (5 bases). Trimming took 2 bases from V and 0 from J, leaving 11 bases between them. The CDR3 has 16 amino acids. CDR1 SGHVS and CDR2 FNYEAQ come from the germline V gene. The CDR3 coding sequence is TGTGCCAGCAGCTTAAGGACTGGGAGCTCCTACAATGAGCAGTTCTTC. Translation: CASSLRTGSSYNEQFF.

This chain connects TRBV5-1 to TRBJ2-2; D perhaps matches TRBD2 (6 bases). Germline V gene sequence: CDR1 SGHRS, CDR2 YFSETQ. The CDR3 consists of 15 residues. V lost 10 bases, J lost 7 bases, and 23 bases lay in between. In DNA form, the CDR3 reads TGCGCCGGTCGTTCGGGGGACTCGCCCAACGGGGAGCTGTTTTTT. This codes for CAGRSGDSPNGELFF.

The chain is built from TRBV10-3 and TRBJ2-3; 10 bases map to TRBD2. Per the germline V gene, CDR1 is ENHRY and CDR2 is SYGVKD. Germline trimming cut 6 bases from V and 2 bases from J; bases unmatched to any gene: 2. This CDR3 has 14 residues. In DNA form, the CDR3 reads TGTGCCATCAGCGGACTAGCGGTCACAGATACGCAGTATTTT. Amino acids: CAISGLAVTDTQYF.

The J gene is TRBJ2-1, the V gene TRBV28; 9 bases match TRBD1. Germline-derived CDR1 and CDR2 are MDHEN and SYDVKM. CDR3 length: 18 amino acids. V lost 6 bases and J lost 9; bases outside the gene matches: 21. This CDR3 reads CASRYFPGTGTPWGEQFF. CDR3 coding DNA: TGTGCCAGCAGATACTTCCCCGGGACAGGGACCCCATGGGGTGAGCAGTTCTTC.

The genes are TRBV28 and TRBJ2-7, with unresolved D. V was trimmed by 1 base and J by 6 bases, leaving 7 bases between them. CDR1 is MDHEN and CDR2 is SYDVKM in the germline V gene. This CDR3 has 12 amino acids. CDR3 loop: CASSLSFSEQYF. CDR3 nucleotide sequence: TGTGCCAGCAGTTTATCTTTTTCCGAGCAGTACTTC.

V is TRBV11-3 and J is TRBJ2-3; TRBD2 matches 7 bases. The CDR3 consists of 15 residues. The V segment lost 5 bases and the J segment 1 base; nucleotides outside the gene matches: 6. From germline, CDR1 is SGHNT and CDR2 YENEEA. The CDR3 DNA is TGTGCCAGCAGCGCCGGACTAGGAGGCACAGATACGCAGTATTTT. It yields the protein CASSAGLGGTDTQYF.